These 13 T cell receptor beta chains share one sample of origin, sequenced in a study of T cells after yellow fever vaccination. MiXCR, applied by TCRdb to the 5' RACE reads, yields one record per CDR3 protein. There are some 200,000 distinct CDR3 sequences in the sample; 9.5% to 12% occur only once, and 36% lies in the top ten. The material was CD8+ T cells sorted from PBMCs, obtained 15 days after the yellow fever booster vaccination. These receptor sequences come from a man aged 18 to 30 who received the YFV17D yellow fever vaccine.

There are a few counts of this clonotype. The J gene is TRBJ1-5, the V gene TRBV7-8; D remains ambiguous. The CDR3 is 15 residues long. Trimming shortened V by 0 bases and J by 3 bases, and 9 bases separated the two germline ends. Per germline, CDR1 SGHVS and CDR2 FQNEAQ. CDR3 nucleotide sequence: TGTGCCAGCAGCTTAGCGCATGGGTACAATCAGCCCCAGCATTTT. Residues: CASSLAHGYNQPQHF. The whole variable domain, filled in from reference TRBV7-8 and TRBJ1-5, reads GAGVSQSPRYKVAKRGQDVALRCDPISGHVSLFWYQQALGQGPEFLTYFQNEAQLDKSGLPSDRFFAERPEGSVSTLKIQRTQQEDSAVYLCASSLAHGYNQPQHFGDGTRLSIL.

CDR3: CSALQKTSGGPPYGYF. In nucleotides, the CDR3 is TGCAGTGCCCTACAGAAGACTAGCGGGGGGCCCCCCTACGGGTACTTC. The genes are TRBV20-1 and TRBJ2-5; 13 bases match TRBD2. Unmatched junction bases numbered 20, after V lost 6 bases and J lost 13 bases. Germline CDR1 reads DFQATT; CDR2 reads SNEGSKA (reference sequence). CDR3 size: 16 residues.

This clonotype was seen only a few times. The DNA for the CDR3 is TGTGCCAGCAATCCCGAGAACGGCTACACCTTC. Residues: CASNPENGYTF. This chain links TRBV27 with TRBJ1-2; D is ambiguous. V shed 7 bases and J shed 8 bases, with 11 bases lying between them. Germline V gives CDR1 MNHEY, CDR2 SMNVEV (reference sequence). The CDR3 has 11 amino acids.

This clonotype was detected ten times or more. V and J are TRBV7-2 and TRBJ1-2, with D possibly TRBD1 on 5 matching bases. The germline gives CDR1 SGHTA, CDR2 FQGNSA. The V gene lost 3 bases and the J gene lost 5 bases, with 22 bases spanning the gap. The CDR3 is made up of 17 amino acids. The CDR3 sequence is CASSFEYPGPSLYGYTF. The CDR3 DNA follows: TGTGCCAGCAGCTTTGAGTACCCGGGGCCAAGTTTGTATGGCTACACCTTC.

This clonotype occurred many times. CDR3 bases: TGTGCCATCAGTGTGGGCCTGAACACTGAAGCTTTCTTT. Protein product: CAISVGLNTEAFF. This sequence joins TRBV10-3 and TRBJ1-1; D is uncertain. Germline CDR1 and CDR2: ENHRY and SYGVKD. The CDR3 is 13 residues long. Trimming cost V 4 bases and J 0 bases, with 6 bases left between them.

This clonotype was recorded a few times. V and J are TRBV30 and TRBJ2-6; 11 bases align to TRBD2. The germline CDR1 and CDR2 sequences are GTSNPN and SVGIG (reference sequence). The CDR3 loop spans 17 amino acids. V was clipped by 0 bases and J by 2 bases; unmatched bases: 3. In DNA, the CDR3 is TGTGCCTGGAGTGTGATAGCGGGGGGGCCTGGGGCCAACGTCCTGACTTTC. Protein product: CAWSVIAGGPGANVLTF.

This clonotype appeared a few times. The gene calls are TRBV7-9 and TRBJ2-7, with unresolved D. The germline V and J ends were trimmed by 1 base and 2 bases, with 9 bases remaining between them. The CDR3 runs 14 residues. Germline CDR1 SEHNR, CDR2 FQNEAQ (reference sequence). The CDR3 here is CASSLGGVTYEQYF. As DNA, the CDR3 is TGTGCCAGCAGCTTAGGTGGGGTCACCTACGAGCAGTACTTC.

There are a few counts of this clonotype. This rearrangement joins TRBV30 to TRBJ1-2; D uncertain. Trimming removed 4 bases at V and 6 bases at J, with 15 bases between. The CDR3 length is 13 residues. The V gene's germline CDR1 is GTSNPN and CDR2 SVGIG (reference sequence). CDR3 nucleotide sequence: TGTGCCTGGACCCACGGAGTGGGAGATGGCTACACCTTC. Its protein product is CAWTHGVGDGYTF.

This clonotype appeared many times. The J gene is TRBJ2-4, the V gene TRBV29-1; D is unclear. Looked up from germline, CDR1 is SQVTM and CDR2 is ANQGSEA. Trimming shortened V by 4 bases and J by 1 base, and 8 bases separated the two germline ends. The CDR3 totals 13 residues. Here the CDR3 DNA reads TGCAGCGTTGCCGTGGGGGCCAAAAACATTCAGTACTTC. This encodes CSVAVGAKNIQYF.

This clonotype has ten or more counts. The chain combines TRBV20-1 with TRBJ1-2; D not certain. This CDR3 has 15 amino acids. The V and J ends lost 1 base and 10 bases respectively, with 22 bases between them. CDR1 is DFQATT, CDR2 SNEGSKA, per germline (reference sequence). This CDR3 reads CSARGEQYFPMDYTF. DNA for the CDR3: TGCAGTGCTAGAGGGGAACAATATTTCCCCATGGACTACACCTTC.

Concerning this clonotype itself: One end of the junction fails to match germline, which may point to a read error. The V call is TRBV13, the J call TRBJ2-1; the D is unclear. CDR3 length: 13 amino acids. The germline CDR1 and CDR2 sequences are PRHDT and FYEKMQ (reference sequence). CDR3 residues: CASSPPSNNEQFF. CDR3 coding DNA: TGTGCCAGCAGCCCGCCCTCCAACAATGAGCAGTTCTTC.

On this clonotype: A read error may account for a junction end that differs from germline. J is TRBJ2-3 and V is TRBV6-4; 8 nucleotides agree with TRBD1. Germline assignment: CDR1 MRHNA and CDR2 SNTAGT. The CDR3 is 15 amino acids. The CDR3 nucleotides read TGTGCCAGCAGTGACTCGGCAGGGGGCTCAGTTACGCTGTATTTT. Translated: CASSDSAGGSVTLYF.

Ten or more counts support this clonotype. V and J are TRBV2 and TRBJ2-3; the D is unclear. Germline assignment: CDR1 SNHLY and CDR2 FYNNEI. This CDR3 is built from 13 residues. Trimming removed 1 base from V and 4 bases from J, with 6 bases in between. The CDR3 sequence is CASSEGASDTQYF. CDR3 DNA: TGTGCCAGCAGTGAAGGCGCCTCAGATACGCAGTATTTT.